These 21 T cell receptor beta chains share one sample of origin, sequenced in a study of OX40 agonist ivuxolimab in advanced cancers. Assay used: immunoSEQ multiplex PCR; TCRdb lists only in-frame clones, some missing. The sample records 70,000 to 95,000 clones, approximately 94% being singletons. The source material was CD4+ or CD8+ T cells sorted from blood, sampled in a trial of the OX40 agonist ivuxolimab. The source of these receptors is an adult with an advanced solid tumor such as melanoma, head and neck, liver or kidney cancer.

The CDR3 bases are TGTGCCAGCAGACCCTTAGCGGGACCGACCTACGAGCAGTACTTC. Its protein is CASRPLAGPTYEQYF. V gene TRBV28 combines with J gene TRBJ2-7; 8 nucleotides match TRBD2. The CDR3 has 15 amino acids. Trimming removed 6 bases from V and 2 bases from J; junction bases left unmatched: 9. The germline gives CDR1 MDHEN, CDR2 SYDVKM.

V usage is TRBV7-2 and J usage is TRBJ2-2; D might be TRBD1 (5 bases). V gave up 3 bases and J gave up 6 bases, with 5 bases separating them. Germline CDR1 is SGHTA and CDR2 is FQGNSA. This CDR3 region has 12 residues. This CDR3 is CASSLGPGELFF. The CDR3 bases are TGTGCCAGCAGCTTGGGGCCCGGGGAGCTGTTTTTT.

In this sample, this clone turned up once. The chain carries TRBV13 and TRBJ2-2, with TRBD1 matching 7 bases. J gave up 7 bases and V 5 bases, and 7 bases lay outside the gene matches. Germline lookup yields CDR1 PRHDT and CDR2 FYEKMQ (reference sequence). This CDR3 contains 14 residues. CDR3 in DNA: TGTGCCAGCAGCCCAGGGACAGCAGACGGGGAGCTGTTTTTT. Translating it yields CASSPGTADGELFF.

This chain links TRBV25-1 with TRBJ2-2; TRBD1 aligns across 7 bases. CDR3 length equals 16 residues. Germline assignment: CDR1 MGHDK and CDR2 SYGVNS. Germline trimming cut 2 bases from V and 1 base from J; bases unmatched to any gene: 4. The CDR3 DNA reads TGTGCCAGCAGTGAAATGCGACAGGGGAACACCGGGGAGCTGTTTTTT. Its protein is CASSEMRQGNTGELFF. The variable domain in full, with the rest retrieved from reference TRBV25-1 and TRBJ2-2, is EADIYQTPRYLVIGTGKKITLECSQTMGHDKMYWYQQDPGMELHLIHYSYGVNSTEKGDLSSESTVSRIRTEHFPLTLESARPSHTSQYLCASSEMRQGNTGELFFGEGSRLTVL.

For the CDR3, the DNA is TGTGCCAGCAGCCCTCTAGCGGGAGTAGGCCAAGAGACCCAGTACTTC. Its protein is CASSPLAGVGQETQYF. The J gene is TRBJ2-5, the V gene TRBV5-4; TRBD2 matches 10 bases. The V segment lost 4 bases and the J segment 1 base; nucleotides outside the gene matches: 7. Germline V lookup: CDR1 SGHNT, CDR2 YYREEE (reference sequence). The CDR3 length is 16 residues.

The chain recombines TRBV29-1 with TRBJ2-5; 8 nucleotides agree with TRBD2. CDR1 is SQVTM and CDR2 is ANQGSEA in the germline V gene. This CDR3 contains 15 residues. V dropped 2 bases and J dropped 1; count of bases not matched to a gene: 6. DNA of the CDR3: TGCAGCGTTGAACGAGCGGGGGCACCCCAAGAGACCCAGTACTTC. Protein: CSVERAGAPQETQYF.

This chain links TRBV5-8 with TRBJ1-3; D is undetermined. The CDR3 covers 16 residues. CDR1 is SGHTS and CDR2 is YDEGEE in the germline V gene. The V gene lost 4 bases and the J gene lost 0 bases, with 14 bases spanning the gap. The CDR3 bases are TGTGCCAGCAGCGCCCACCTGGGCGACTCTGGAAACACCATATATTTT. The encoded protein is CASSAHLGDSGNTIYF. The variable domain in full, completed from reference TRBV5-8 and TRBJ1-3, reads EAGVTQSPTHLIKTRGQQATLRCSPISGHTSVYWYQQALGLGLQFLLWYDEGEERNRGNFPPRFSGRQFPNYSSELNVNALELEDSALYLCASSAHLGDSGNTIYFGEGSWLTVV.

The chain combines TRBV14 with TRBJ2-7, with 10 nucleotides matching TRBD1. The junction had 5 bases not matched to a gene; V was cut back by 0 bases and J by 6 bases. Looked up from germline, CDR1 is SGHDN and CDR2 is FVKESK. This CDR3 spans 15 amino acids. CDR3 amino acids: CASSQEETGGLEQYF. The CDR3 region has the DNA TGTGCCAGCAGCCAAGAGGAGACAGGGGGCCTCGAGCAGTACTTC.

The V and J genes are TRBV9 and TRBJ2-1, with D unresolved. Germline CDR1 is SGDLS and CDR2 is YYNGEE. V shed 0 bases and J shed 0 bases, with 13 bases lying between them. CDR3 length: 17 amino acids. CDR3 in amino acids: CASSVVNPETSYNEQFF. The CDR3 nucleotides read TGTGCCAGCAGCGTAGTTAATCCAGAAACCTCCTACAATGAGCAGTTCTTC.

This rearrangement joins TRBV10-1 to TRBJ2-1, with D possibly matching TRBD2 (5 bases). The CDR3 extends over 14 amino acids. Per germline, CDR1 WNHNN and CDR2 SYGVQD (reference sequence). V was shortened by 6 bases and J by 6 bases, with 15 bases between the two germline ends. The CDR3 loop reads CASSDRDQVNEQFF. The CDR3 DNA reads TGCGCCAGCAGCGACCGGGATCAGGTCAATGAGCAGTTCTTC.

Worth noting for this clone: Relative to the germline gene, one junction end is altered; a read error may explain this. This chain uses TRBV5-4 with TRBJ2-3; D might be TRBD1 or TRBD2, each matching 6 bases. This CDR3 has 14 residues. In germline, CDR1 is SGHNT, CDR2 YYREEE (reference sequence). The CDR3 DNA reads TGTGCCAGCAGATTGGAGGGGGTGAGGGATACGCAGTATTTT. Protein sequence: CASRLEGVRDTQYF.

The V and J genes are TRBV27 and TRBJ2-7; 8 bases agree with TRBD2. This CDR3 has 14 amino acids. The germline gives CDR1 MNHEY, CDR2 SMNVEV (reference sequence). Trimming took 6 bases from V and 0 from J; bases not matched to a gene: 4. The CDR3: CASSPAGGSYEQYF. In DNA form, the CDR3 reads TGTGCCAGCAGCCCTGCGGGAGGCTCCTACGAGCAGTACTTC.

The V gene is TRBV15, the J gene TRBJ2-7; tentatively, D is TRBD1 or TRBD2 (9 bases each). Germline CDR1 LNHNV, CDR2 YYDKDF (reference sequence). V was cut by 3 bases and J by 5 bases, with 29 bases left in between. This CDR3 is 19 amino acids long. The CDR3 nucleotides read TGTGCCACCAGCAGGGCCGGGACAGGGACGCTGGAGCGGGAGGACGAGCAGTACTTC. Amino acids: CATSRAGTGTLEREDEQYF.

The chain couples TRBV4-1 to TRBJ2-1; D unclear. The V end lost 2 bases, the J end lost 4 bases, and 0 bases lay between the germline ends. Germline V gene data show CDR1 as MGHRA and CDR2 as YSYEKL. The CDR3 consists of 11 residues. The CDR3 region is CASSQYNEQFF. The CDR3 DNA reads TGCGCCAGCAGCCAATACAATGAGCAGTTCTTC.

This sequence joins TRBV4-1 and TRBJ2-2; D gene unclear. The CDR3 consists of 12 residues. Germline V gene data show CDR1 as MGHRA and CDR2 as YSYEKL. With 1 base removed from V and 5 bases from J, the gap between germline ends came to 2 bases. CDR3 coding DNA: TGCGCCAGCAGCCAAGGAACCGGGGAGCTGTTTTTT. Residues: CASSQGTGELFF.

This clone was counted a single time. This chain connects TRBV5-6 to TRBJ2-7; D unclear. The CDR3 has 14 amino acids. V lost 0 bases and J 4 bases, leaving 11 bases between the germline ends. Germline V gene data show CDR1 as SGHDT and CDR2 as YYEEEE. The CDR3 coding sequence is TGTGCCAGCAGCTTGGTCCTCAACGGGTACGAGCAGTACTTC. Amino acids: CASSLVLNGYEQYF.

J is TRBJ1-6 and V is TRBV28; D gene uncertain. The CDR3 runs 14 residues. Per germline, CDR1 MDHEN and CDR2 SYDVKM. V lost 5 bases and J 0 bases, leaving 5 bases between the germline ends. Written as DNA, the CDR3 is TGTGCCAGCAGTGGGAGCTCCTATAATTCACCCCTCCACTTT. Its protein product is CASSGSSYNSPLHF.

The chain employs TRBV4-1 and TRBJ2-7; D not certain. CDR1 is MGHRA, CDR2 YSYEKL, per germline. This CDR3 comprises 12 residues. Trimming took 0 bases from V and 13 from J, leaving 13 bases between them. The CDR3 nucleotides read TGCGCCAGCAGCCAAGATCGAGCACATTTTTACTTC. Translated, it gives CASSQDRAHFYF.

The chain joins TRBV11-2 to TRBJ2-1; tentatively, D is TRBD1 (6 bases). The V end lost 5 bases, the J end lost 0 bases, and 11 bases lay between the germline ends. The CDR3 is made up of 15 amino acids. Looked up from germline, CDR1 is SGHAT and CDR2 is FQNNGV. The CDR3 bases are TGTGCCAGCAGCGGTGACAGGTACTCCTACAATGAGCAGTTCTTC. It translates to CASSGDRYSYNEQFF.

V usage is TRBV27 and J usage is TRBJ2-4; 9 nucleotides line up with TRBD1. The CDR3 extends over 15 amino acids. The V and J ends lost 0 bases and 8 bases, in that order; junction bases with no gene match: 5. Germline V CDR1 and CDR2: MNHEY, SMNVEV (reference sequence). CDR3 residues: CASSLSGQGEDIQYF. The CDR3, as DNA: TGTGCCAGCAGTTTATCGGGACAGGGTGAGGACATTCAGTACTTC.

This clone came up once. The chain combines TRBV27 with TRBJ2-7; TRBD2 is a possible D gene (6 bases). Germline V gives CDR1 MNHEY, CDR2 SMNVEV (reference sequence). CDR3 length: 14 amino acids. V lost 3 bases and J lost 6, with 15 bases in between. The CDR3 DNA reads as TGTGCCAGCAGTTTGGGGGGTATAATAAGCGAGCAGTACTTC. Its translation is CASSLGGIISEQYF.